This T cell receptor beta chain appears in the sequencing data of a study of identical twins. In this sample, this clonotype turned up many times. Between the trimmed V and J ends, which lost 10 bases and 4 bases, there was a span of 11 bases. There are 12 residues in the CDR3. Germline V lookup: CDR1 WNHNN, CDR2 SYGVQD (reference sequence). A universal primer site came from template switching; cDNA carried unique molecular identifiers. TCRdb called the 5' RACE reads again in MiXCR, with one record for every CDR3 protein. The sample carries hundreds of thousands of distinct CDR3 sequences, 18% recorded once. This sample also appeared in a second study, on T cells expressing NK-cell markers. That report adds: It was sorted CD3+CD56+NKG2C+, CD3+CD56+NKG2C- and CD3+CD56-NKG2C+ T cells that supplied the TCR beta repertoires. HCMV seropositivity marked most of the eight sequenced donors; one was seronegative.

The source is a woman aged 18-29 years in good health. Sequenced sample: PBMCs. This chain links TRBV10-1 with TRBJ1-5, with TRBD1 as a possible D gene (5 bases). The CDR3 reads CATGTGNQPQHF. The CDR3 DNA reads TGCGCCACCGGGACGGGGAATCAGCCCCAGCATTTT.